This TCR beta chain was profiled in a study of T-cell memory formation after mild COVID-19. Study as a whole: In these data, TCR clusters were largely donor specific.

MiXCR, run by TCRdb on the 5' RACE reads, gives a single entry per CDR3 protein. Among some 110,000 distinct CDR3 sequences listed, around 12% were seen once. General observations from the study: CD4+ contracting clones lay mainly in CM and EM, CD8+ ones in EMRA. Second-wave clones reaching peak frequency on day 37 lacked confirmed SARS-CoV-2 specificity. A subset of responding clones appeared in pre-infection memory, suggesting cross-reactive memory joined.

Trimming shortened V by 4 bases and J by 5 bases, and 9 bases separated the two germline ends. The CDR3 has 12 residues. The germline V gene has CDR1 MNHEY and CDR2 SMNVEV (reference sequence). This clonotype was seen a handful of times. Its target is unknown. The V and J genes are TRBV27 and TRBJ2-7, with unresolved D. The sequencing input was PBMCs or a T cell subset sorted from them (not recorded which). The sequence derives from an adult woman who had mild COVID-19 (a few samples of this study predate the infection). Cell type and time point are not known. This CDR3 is CASSSTVHEQYF. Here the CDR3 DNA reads TGTGCCAGCAGTTCGACGGTACACGAGCAGTACTTC.